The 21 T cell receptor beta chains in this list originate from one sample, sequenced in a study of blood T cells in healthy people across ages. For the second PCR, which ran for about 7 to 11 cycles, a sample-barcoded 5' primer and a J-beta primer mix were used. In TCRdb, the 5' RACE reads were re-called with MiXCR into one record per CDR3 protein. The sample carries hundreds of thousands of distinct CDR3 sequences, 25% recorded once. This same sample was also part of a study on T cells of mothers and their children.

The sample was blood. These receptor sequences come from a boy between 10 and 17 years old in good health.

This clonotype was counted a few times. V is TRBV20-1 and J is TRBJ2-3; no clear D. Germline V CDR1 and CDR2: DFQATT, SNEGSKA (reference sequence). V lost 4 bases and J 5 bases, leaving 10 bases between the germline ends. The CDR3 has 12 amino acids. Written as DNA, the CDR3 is TGCAGTGCTACGCCGCTAGGAGATACGCAGTATTTT. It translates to CSATPLGDTQYF.

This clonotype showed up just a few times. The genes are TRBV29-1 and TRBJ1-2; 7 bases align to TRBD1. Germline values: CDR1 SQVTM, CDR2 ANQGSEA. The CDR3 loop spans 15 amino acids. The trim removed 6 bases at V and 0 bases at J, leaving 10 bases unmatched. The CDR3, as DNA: TGCAGCGTCACTGACCCGGGGACAGCTAACTATGGCTACACCTTC. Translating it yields CSVTDPGTANYGYTF.

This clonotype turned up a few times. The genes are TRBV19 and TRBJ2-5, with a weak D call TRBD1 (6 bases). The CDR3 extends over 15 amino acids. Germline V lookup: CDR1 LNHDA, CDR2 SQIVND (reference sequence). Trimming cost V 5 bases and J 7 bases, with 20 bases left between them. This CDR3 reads CASSPRGGQIGTQYF. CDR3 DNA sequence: TGTGCCAGTAGTCCCAGGGGCGGGCAAATTGGGACCCAGTACTTC.

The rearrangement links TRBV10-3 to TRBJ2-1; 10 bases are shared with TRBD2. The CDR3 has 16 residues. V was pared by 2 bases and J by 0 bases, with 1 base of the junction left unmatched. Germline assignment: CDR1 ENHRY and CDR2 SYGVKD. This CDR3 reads CAISEGLADSYNEQFF. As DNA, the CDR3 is TGTGCCATCAGTGAGGGACTAGCGGACTCCTACAATGAGCAGTTCTTC.

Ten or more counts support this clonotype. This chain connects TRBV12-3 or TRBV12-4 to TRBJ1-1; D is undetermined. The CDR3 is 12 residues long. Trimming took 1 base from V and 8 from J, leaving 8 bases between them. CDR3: CASSLGTGEAFF. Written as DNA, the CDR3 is TGTGCCAGCAGTTTAGGTACCGGGGAAGCTTTCTTT.

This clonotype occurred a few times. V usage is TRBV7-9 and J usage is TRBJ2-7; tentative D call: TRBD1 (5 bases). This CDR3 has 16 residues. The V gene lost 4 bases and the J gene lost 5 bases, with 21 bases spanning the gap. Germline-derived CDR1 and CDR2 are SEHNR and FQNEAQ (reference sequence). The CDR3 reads CASSSTHAGSVHEQYF. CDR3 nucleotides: TGTGCCAGCAGCTCCACCCATGCAGGGTCGGTACACGAGCAGTACTTC.

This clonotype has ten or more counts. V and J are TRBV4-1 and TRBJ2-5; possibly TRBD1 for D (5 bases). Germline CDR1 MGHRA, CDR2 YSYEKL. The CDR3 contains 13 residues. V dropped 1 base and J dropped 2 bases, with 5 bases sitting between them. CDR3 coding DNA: TGCGCCAGCAGCCAAGGACAGCAAGAGACCCAGTACTTC. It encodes CASSQGQQETQYF.

The CDR3 loop is CASSLQGRGNSPLHF. CDR3 nucleotides: TGTGCCAGCAGCTTACAGGGGAGAGGAAATTCACCCCTCCACTTT. V gene TRBV7-3 combines with J gene TRBJ1-6, with D maybe TRBD1 (6 bases). There are 15 residues in the CDR3. The ends were cut back, 2 bases at V and 7 bases at J, with 12 bases in the middle. Germline CDR1 SGHTA, CDR2 FQGTGA.

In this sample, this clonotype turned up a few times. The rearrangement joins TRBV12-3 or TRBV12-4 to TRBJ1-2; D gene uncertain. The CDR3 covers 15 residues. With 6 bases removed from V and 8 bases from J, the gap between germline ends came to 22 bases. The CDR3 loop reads CASRFTGREPTGYTF. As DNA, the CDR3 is TGTGCCAGCAGATTTACGGGCCGGGAACCAACGGGCTACACCTTC.

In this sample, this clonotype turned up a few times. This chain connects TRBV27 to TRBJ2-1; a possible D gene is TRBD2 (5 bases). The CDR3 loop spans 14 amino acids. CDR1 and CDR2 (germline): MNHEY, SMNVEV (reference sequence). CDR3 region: CASGQLETYNEQFF. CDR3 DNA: TGTGCATCCGGGCAACTAGAAACCTACAATGAGCAGTTCTTC.

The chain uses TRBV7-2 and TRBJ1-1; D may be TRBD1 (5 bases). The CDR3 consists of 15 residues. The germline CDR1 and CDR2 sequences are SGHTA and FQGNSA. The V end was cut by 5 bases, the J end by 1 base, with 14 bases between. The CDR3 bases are TGTGCCAGCAGCCCCCGACAGCGCCCGAACACTGAAGCTTTCTTT. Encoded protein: CASSPRQRPNTEAFF.

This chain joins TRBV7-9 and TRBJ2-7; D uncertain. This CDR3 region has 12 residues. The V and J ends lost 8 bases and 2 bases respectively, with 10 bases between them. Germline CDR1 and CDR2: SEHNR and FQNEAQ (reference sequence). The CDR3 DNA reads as TGTGCCAGCTGCAGCAGGCCCTACGAGCAGTACTTC. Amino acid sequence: CASCSRPYEQYF.

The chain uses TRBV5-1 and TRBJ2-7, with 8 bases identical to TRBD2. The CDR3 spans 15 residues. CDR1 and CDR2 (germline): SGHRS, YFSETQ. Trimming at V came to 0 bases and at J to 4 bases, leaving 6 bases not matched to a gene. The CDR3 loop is CASSLEAGETYEQYF. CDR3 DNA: TGCGCCAGCAGCTTGGAAGCGGGAGAGACTTACGAGCAGTACTTC.

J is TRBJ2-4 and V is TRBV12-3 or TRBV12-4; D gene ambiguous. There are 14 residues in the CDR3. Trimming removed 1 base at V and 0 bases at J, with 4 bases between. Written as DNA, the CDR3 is TGTGCCAGCAGTTTAGGCAGAGCCAAAAACATTCAGTACTTC. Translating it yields CASSLGRAKNIQYF.

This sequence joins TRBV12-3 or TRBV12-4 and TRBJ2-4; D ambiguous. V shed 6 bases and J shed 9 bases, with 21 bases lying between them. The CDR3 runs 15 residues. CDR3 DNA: TGTGCCAGCAGCCCCTTAGACATTCTCGATGGCATTCAGTACTTC. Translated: CASSPLDILDGIQYF.

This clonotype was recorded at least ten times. CDR3: CSVAGLMNTEAFF. CDR3 nucleotide sequence: TGCAGCGTTGCAGGTTTAATGAACACTGAAGCTTTCTTT. This chain joins TRBV29-1 and TRBJ1-1; D not certain. Trimming left V 4 bases short and J 0 bases short, with 9 bases between. Germline V gives CDR1 SQVTM, CDR2 ANQGSEA. The CDR3 is 13 residues long.

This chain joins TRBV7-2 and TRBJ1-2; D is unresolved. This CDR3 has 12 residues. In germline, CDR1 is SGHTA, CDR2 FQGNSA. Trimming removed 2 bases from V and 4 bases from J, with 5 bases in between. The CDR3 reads CASSLLVYGYTF. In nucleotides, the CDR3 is TGTGCCAGCAGCTTACTCGTCTATGGCTACACCTTC.

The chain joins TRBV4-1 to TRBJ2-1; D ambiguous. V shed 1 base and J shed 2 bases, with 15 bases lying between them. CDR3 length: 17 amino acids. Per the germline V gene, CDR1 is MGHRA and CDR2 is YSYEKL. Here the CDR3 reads CASSQVSVVSTYNEQFF. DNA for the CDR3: TGCGCCAGCAGCCAAGTGTCTGTAGTAAGTACCTACAATGAGCAGTTCTTC.

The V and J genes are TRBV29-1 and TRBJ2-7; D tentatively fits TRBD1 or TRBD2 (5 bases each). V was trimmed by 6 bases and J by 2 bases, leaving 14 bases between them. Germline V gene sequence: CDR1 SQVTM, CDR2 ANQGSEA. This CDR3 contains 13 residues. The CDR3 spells CSVSGTITYEQYF. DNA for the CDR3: TGCAGCGTATCCGGGACGATTACCTACGAGCAGTACTTC.

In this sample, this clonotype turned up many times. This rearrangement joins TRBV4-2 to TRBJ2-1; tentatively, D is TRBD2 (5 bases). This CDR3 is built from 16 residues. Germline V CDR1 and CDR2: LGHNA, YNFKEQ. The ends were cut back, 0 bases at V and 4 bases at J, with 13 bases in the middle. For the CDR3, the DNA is TGTGCCAGCAGCCAAGATTCCAGCGGAGCTTACAATGAGCAGTTCTTC. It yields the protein CASSQDSSGAYNEQFF.

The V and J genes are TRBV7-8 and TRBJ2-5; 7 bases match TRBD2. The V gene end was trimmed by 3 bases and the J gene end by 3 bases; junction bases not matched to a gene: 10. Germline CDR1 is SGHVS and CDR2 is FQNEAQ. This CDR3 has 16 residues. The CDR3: CASSFLGGRGEETQYF. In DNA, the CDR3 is TGTGCCAGCAGCTTTTTGGGCGGGAGAGGGGAAGAGACCCAGTACTTC.